The entry below gives a single TCR beta chain sequence along with its context. Its antigen is unidentified. CD4+ naive, central memory, regulatory and stem cell-like memory subsets were isolated by sorting on CD45RO/CCR7/CD25/CD127/CD95/CD27. Each of the sorted populations had a purity greater than 95%. This entry is derived from a study of beta chain features in type 1 diabetes. Study observations and caveats: Researchers cautioned that cDNA sequencing could over-represent cells with high TCR expression. In every one of the four CD4+ subsets, TCRB CDR3s were moderately but significantly shorter in Type 1 diabetes patients.

TCRB transcripts that were expressed got sequenced, as all of the isolated RNA had been reverse transcribed. The table came from immunoSEQ multiplex PCR; TCRdb's copy has only in-frame clones and leaves some out. Found here are some 150,000 clones, roughly 7.2% of them singletons; the top ten hold roughly 1.5%. The CDR3 has 12 residues. V was shortened by 6 bases and J by 3 bases, with 6 bases between the two germline ends. CDR1 is MDHEN, CDR2 SYDVKM, per germline. The TCR was taken from a woman aged 25-40 years in good health. The chain is built from TRBV28 and TRBJ2-4; D unclear. Input material: central memory CD4+ T cells from blood. CDR3 coding DNA: TGTGCCAGCAGGTCGGGCAAAAACATTCAGTACTTC. It specifies CASRSGKNIQYF.